Listed below are T cell receptor beta chains from one sample, sequenced in a study of T-cell reconstitution after alpha-beta-depleted transplantation in children. TCRdb re-called the PCR reads through MiXCR, storing one row per CDR3 protein. The sample has about 1,000,000 distinct CDR3 sequences; roughly 29% are singletons. The sample in question was PBMCs, mostly from graft donor cells, obtained 360 days after TCRalphabeta/CD19-depleted stem cell transplant. All receptors come from a boy less than two years old who had a stem cell transplant for SCID, so the T cells may come from the graft donor. The CDR3 runs from the conserved cysteine through the conserved F or W. A D gene is named only where the DNA matches it firmly.

d_gene | v_gene | len | CDR3aa
TRBD1 | TRBV19 | 16 | CASSIVTGGLYNEQFF
. | TRBV5-1 | 15 | CASSQSGINNEKLFF
TRBD2 | TRBV20-1 | 16 | CSARDLRGGAEETQYF
. | TRBV10-2 | 13 | CATRQGVRETQYF
. | TRBV28 | 12 | CASSFRNYGYTF
TRBD2 | TRBV12-3/TRBV12-4 | 14 | CASSLSGGTGELFF
TRBD1 | TRBV4-1 | 15 | CASSQAQGALREQFF
. | TRBV3-1 | 16 | CASSQGPGQWDTEAFF
TRBD2 | TRBV20-1 | 14 | CSAAGLASADTQYF
. | TRBV12-3/TRBV12-4 | 13 | CASSPGVGGELFF
TRBD1 | TRBV29-1 | 15 | CSVALTGRLNTEAFF
. | TRBV15 | 16 | CATSRDRGVGTGELFF
. | TRBV6-1 | 14 | CASKVGQFGDEQYF
. | TRBV6-1 | 16 | CASSEAGGRNTGELFF
TRBD2 | TRBV18 | 16 | CASSPIAGGPHNEQFF
TRBD2 | TRBV7-2 | 16 | CASSLSPSGGLNEQYF
. | TRBV29-1 | 12 | CSVVTLGNTIYF
. | TRBV7-9 | 14 | CASSFVGPASEAFF
. | TRBV10-3 | 14 | CAIRKGEWNTEAFF
TRBD2 | TRBV5-5 | 17 | CASSLAARGGSYNEQFF
. | TRBV2 | 10 | CASSEVTYTF
. | TRBV6-2/TRBV6-3 | 17 | CASSYPVGDMNTGELFF
. | TRBV20-1 | 14 | CSALKGVRDNEQFF
. | TRBV9 | 15 | CASSVGPAGPYGYTF
. | TRBV5-1 | 16 | CASSLDGQGWGETQYF
. | TRBV20-1 | 15 | CSAVGWTRAPNEQFF
TRBD1 | TRBV20-1 | 14 | CSARRDRDADTQYF
. | TRBV18 | 18 | CASSPTGGYHSSTDTQYF
. | TRBV5-1 | 17 | CASSLVLVAANTGELFF
. | TRBV28 | 13 | CASRIRVPDTQYF
. | TRBV20-1 | 13 | CSARRGSGNTIYF